This T cell receptor beta chain was captured in a study of blood T cell repertoires in COVID-19. Overall study: The samples span acute and convalescent COVID-19 from the United States, Italy and Spain. The cDNA or gDNA used as material had been derived from T cells, B-cell-depleted T cells, or PBMCs.

Clones were read by immunoSEQ multiplex PCR, and TCRdb kept only the in-frame ones, dropping some. The sample yields approximately 230,000 clones, around 80% seen once. Per germline, CDR1 SGHAT and CDR2 FQNNGV. This CDR3 contains 16 residues. Trimming cost V 5 bases and J 7 bases, with 21 bases left between them. The sequenced sample was peripheral blood. The chain is built from TRBV11-2 and TRBJ2-1, with D tentatively TRBD1 (7 bases). The receptor's source is a man older than 75 with acute or convalescent COVID-19. CDR3 sequence reads: CASSPRGVDQLNEQFF. The CDR3 bases are TGTGCCAGCAGCCCCAGGGGGGTAGATCAATTGAATGAGCAGTTCTTC.